The clone carrying this T cell receptor beta chain was seen only a few times. Antigen specificity is unknown. These data originate in a study of response to subunit inactivated influenza vaccine. V lost 5 bases, J lost 4 bases, and 11 bases lay in between. The CDR3 sequence is 13 residues long. Germline values: CDR1 DFQATT, CDR2 SNEGSKA (reference sequence). Study conclusions and caveats: Authors suggested seasonal influenza vaccinations each recruit few new T cells.

TCRdb used MiXCR to reprocess the RT-PCR reads, holding one entry per CDR3 protein. The sample includes 450,000 to 550,000 distinct CDR3 sequences, about 25% of them seen just once. V and J are TRBV20-1 and TRBJ2-2, with D unclear. The TCR originated in a man in his forties or fifties who received an inactivated influenza vaccine. This sample comprised CD4+ T cells sorted from PBMCs, obtained around 5 days after vaccination. The DNA of the CDR3 is TGCAGTGCTTCCCAAGACCTCACCGGGGAGCTGTTTTTT. The encoded protein is CSASQDLTGELFF.